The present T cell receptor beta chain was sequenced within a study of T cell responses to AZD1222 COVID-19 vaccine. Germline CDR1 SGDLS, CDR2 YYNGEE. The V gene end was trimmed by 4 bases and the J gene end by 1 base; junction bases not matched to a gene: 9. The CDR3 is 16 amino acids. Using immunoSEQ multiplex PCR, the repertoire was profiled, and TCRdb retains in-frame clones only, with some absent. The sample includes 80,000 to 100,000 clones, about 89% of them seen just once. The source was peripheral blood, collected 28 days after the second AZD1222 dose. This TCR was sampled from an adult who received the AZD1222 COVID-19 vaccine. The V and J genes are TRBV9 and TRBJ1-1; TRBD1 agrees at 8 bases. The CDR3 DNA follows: TGTGCCAGCAGCCCTGAGACAGGGGAGTGGAACACTGAAGCTTTCTTT. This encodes CASSPETGEWNTEAFF.